These T cell receptor beta chains were read from a single sample in a study of read filtering for tumor transcriptome and immune sequencing. Each CDR3 protein is one row after TCRdb ran MiXCR on the reads. The profile shows about 62,000 distinct CDR3 sequences, approximately 19% of them singletons. The specimen was a population of CD138-negative cells sorted from bone marrow. All receptors derive from a donor at least 40 years old with multiple myeloma. Both conserved end residues are trimmed from each CDR3. A clone size is listed for some rows: how often the clone was seen (once, few, many), or a class if it is expanded.

clone size,V gene,J gene,CDR3 protein
many,TRBV20-1,TRBJ2-1,SARDPSPVKNNEQF
many,TRBV28,TRBJ2-7,ASSLDLASGTSYEQY
few,TRBV19,TRBJ1-1,ASSDSGGWLYTEAF
many,TRBV20-1,TRBJ2-5,SARDLSGLGSETQY
many,TRBV11-2,TRBJ2-7,ASSSIMGRSTSYEQY
few,TRBV3-1,TRBJ1-3,ASSQPLQGSSGNTIY
many,TRBV2,TRBJ2-5,ASSEVETQY
many,TRBV27,TRBJ2-7,ASSLAGGRYEQY
many,TRBV7-9,TRBJ2-3,ASSQTGSGTDTQY
-,TRBV5-1,TRBJ2-1,AGSFGTGPGDEQF
few,TRBV28,TRBJ2-4,ASSSQGSDNIAKNIQY
many,TRBV11-2,TRBJ2-1,ASSSPSGGGAGEQF
-,TRBV11-2,TRBJ2-1,ASSLVPTEQF
many,TRBV3-1,TRBJ1-1,ASSQGRASKEAF
many,TRBV29-1,TRBJ2-1,SVEATAKNEQF
many,TRBV30,TRBJ2-1,AWRGGGFREQF
many,TRBV5-1,TRBJ2-3,ASSLSGGADTQY
many,TRBV6-1,TRBJ2-1,ASSFSGRGEQF
many,TRBV2,TRBJ2-2,ASSDYGTSDTGELF
many,TRBV2,TRBJ2-1,ASSALVSDEQF
many,TRBV5-1,TRBJ1-2,ASRVAGEKDGYT
many,TRBV29-1,TRBJ2-3,SARTSGFTDTQY
many,TRBV6-6,TRBJ2-3,ASSYLGQVSTDTQY
many,TRBV20-1,TRBJ2-7,SARDALLGEYEQY
many,TRBV28,TRBJ2-1,ASNILANSEQF
many,TRBV6-1,TRBJ1-3,ASSDDSYSGNTIY
many,TRBV29-1,TRBJ1-4,SVIGQGYEKLF
many,TRBV29-1,TRBJ2-2,SVWTTGNTGELF
-,TRBV23-1,TRBJ2-7,ASPFIGTGASGSKYEQY
-,TRBV15,TRBJ2-4,STIEVVTGGIGAKNIQY
many,TRBV5-1,TRBJ2-1,ASLAGGQSYNEQF
many,TRBV20-1,TRBJ1-1,SVGELNTEAF
many,TRBV24-1,TRBJ2-3,ATSDPMAQEEDTQY
many,TRBV29-1,TRBJ2-3,SVAGQGGTDTQY
many,TRBV7-9,TRBJ2-7,ASRAGRLLEQY
many,TRBV28,TRBJ1-4,ASSNAGGTTNEKLF
many,TRBV30,TRBJ2-7,AWSPDRYSYEQY
many,TRBV7-9,TRBJ1-5,ASSEAVGSNQPQH